These 12 T cell receptor beta chains came from one sample sequenced in a study of Ad26.COV2.S vaccination and SARS-CoV-2 variants. Treatment noted: some 20 received Ad26.COV2.S at low or high dose, single or two shots; roughly 5 received placebo; per-sample allocation not given. Each sample was drawn 63 days after the first injection (of vaccine or placebo). Produced via immunoSEQ multiplex PCR; TCRdb's table is partial and in-frame only. The profile shows about 320,000 clones, approximately 86% of them singletons. Specimen: peripheral blood, collected in a trial of Ad26.COV2.S vaccine versus placebo. Receptors originate from a person aged 18-65 years who received the Ad26.COV2.S COVID-19 vaccine or a placebo.

As DNA, the CDR3 is TGTGCCAGCAGTGACGGGGGGACTAACAATGAGCAGTTCTTC. Its protein is CASSDGGTNNEQFF. The rearrangement links TRBV6-4 to TRBJ2-1; 7 bases match TRBD2. The CDR3 totals 14 residues. Germline trimming cut 2 bases from V and 5 bases from J; bases unmatched to any gene: 3. The germline gives CDR1 MRHNA, CDR2 SNTAGT.

This chain links TRBV29-1 with TRBJ1-4; D may be TRBD1 (5 bases). CDR3 size: 15 residues. V lost 7 bases and J lost 0, with 15 bases in between. The germline V gene has CDR1 SQVTM and CDR2 ANQGSEA. The CDR3 is CSAHQDTATNEKLFF. CDR3 nucleotides: TGCAGCGCCCATCAGGACACTGCAACTAATGAAAAACTGTTTTTT.

J is TRBJ1-5 and V is TRBV6-2 or TRBV6-3; no clear D. Germline V CDR1 and CDR2: MNHEY, SVGEGT. Between the trimmed V and J ends, which lost 5 bases and 4 bases, there was a span of 3 bases. The CDR3 extends over 11 amino acids. CDR3 in amino acids: CASSPNQPQHF. The CDR3 DNA reads as TGTGCCAGCAGTCCAAATCAGCCCCAGCATTTT.

The DNA for the CDR3 is TGTGCCAGCAGCTTAGCACTCGGGGGGGAAAAACTGTTTTTT. The encoded protein is CASSLALGGEKLFF. J is TRBJ1-4 and V is TRBV7-2, with a possible D match to TRBD1 (5 bases). The CDR3 is 14 residues long. Trimming left V 0 bases short and J 8 bases short, with 10 bases between. Germline V CDR1 and CDR2: SGHTA, FQGNSA.

The V and J genes are TRBV3-1 (or the pseudogene TRBV3-2) and TRBJ1-6, with D unclear. CDR3 length: 17 residues. The ends were cut back, 0 bases at V and 1 base at J, with 10 bases in the middle. The germline V gene has CDR1 LGHDT and CDR2 YNNKEL (reference sequence). Here the CDR3 DNA reads TGTGCCAGCAGCCAAGATGGGAGGGCTTCCTATAATTCACCCCTCCACTTT. This sequence encodes CASSQDGRASYNSPLHF.

A few counts support this clone. The chain links TRBV19 to TRBJ1-6, with D uncertain. Trimming removed 3 bases from V and 6 bases from J, with 15 bases in between. Germline CDR1 LNHDA, CDR2 SQIVND (reference sequence). This CDR3 contains 16 residues. The CDR3 is CASSISRQRINSPLHF. DNA for the CDR3: TGTGCCAGTAGTATCTCTAGACAACGTATTAATTCACCCCTCCACTTT.

V is TRBV19 and J is TRBJ2-5; the D call may be TRBD1 or TRBD2 (5 bases each). CDR3 length: 13 amino acids. Trimming pared 3 bases from V and 3 bases from J, leaving 8 bases between. Germline assignment: CDR1 LNHDA and CDR2 SQIVND (reference sequence). In nucleotides, the CDR3 is TGTGCCAGTAGTATCGGGGCAAAAGAGACCCAGTACTTC. Residues: CASSIGAKETQYF. The full variable domain, rest sourced from reference TRBV19 and TRBJ2-5, is DGGITQSPKYLFRKEGQNVTLSCEQNLNHDAMYWYRQDPGQGLRLIYYSQIVNDFQKGDIAEGYSVSREKKESFPLTVTSAQKNPTAFYLCASSIGAKETQYFGPGTRLLVL.

V gene TRBV5-1 combines with J gene TRBJ1-6, with D perhaps matching TRBD1 (6 bases). Trimming shortened V by 4 bases and J by 6 bases, and 11 bases separated the two germline ends. The CDR3 contains 14 residues. Looked up from germline, CDR1 is SGHRS and CDR2 is YFSETQ. CDR3 in amino acids: CASSAGQTNSPLHF. The DNA of the CDR3 is TGCGCCAGCAGCGCGGGACAAACTAATTCACCCCTCCACTTT. Supplemented by reference TRBV5-1 and TRBJ1-6, the full variable domain reads KAGVTQTPRYLIKTRGQQVTLSCSPISGHRSVSWYQQTPGQGLQFLFEYFSETQRNKGNFPGRFSGRQFSNSRSEMNVSTLELGDSALYLCASSAGQTNSPLHFGNGTRLTVT.

Turning to this clone: Other DNA sequences within the sample encode an identical CDR3. This rearrangement joins TRBV6-5 to TRBJ2-7, with no clear D. This CDR3 is built from 11 residues. Germline assignment: CDR1 MNHEY and CDR2 SVGAGI. V was pared by 0 bases and J by 7 bases, with 4 bases between. CDR3 residues: CASSYSGEQYF. DNA of the CDR3: TGTGCCAGCAGTTACTCGGGAGAGCAGTACTTC.

Remarks on this clone: Additional DNA sequences in this sample encode the identical CDR3. J is TRBJ2-7 and V is TRBV6-2 or TRBV6-3, with D unclear. Germline assignment: CDR1 MNHEY and CDR2 SVGEGT. This CDR3 has 12 residues. The V gene lost 2 bases and the J gene lost 3 bases, with 5 bases spanning the gap. CDR3 nucleotide sequence: TGTGCCAGCAGTTACAGCAGCTACGAGCAGTACTTC. Its protein product is CASSYSSYEQYF.

The sample holds one count of this clone. The rearrangement links TRBV19 to TRBJ1-2; D is perhaps TRBD1 (6 bases). CDR3 size: 15 residues. V was shortened by 4 bases and J by 4 bases, with 16 bases between the two germline ends. CDR1 is LNHDA, CDR2 SQIVND, per germline (reference sequence). The CDR3 DNA is TGTGCCAGTAGTACAAACAGGGTGCGCGGCTATGGCTACACCTTC. Residues: CASSTNRVRGYGYTF.

The gene calls are TRBV28 and TRBJ2-7; no clear D. From germline, CDR1 is MDHEN and CDR2 SYDVKM. This CDR3 comprises 12 residues. V lost 1 base and J lost 7, with 8 bases in between. CDR3 in amino acids: CASSLSRREQYF. In nucleotides, the CDR3 is TGTGCCAGCAGTTTATCTCGCAGGGAGCAGTACTTC.